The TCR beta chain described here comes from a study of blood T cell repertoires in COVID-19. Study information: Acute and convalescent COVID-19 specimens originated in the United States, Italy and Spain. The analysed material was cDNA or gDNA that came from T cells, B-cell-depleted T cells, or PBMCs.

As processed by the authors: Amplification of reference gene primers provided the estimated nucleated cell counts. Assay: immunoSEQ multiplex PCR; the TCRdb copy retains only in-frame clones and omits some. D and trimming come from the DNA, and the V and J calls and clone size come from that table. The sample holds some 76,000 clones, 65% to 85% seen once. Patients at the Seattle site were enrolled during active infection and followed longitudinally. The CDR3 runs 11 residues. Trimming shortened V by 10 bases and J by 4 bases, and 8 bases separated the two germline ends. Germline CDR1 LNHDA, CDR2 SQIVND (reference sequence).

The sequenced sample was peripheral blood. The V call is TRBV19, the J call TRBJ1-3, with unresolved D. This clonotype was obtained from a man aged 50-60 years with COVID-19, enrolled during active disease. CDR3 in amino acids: CATRAGNTIYF. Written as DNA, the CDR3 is TGTGCCACGAGGGCCGGAAACACCATATATTTT. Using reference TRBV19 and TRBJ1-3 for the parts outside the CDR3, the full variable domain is DGGITQSPKYLFRKEGQNVTLSCEQNLNHDAMYWYRQDPGQGLRLIYYSQIVNDFQKGDIAEGYSVSREKKESFPLTVTSAQKNPTAFYLCATRAGNTIYFGEGSWLTVV.